Below are 28 T cell receptor beta chains sequenced from a single sample in a study of response to subunit inactivated influenza vaccine. In TCRdb, the RT-PCR reads were re-called with MiXCR into one record per CDR3 protein. The top ten clones hold less than 9% of a sample with about 700,000 distinct CDR3 sequences, 12% to 15% of them seen once. Material: PBMCs from blood, obtained 14 to 15 days before vaccination. These receptors were obtained from a man aged 45 to 65 who received an inactivated influenza vaccine.

In this sample, this clonotype turned up many times. The V gene is TRBV4-1, the J gene TRBJ2-3; the match to TRBD2 covers 12 bases. Germline assignment: CDR1 MGHRA and CDR2 YSYEKL. The ends lost 7 bases at V and 1 base at J; junction bases unmatched: 3. The CDR3 has 15 amino acids. The CDR3, as DNA: TGCGCCAGCACCAGGACTAGCGGGGGCACAGATACGCAGTATTTT. Encoded protein: CASTRTSGGTDTQYF.

The chain combines TRBV18 with TRBJ2-5; TRBD2 agrees at 10 bases. The V gene's germline CDR1 is KGHSH and CDR2 LQKENI. The CDR3 is made up of 15 amino acids. After removal of 1 base from V and 2 bases from J, the junction contained 1 base not matched to a gene. The CDR3 here is CASSPQLAGQETQYF. CDR3 nucleotides: TGTGCCAGCTCACCACAACTAGCGGGGCAAGAGACCCAGTACTTC. The variable domain in full, completed from reference TRBV18 and TRBJ2-5, reads NAGVMQNPRHLVRRRGQEARLRCSPMKGHSHVYWYRQLPEEGLKFMVYLQKENIIDESGMPKERFSAEFPKEGPSILRIQQVVRGDSAAYFCASSPQLAGQETQYFGPGTRLLVL.

This clonotype turned up a few times. The V and J genes are TRBV4-2 and TRBJ2-7, with 12 bases identical to TRBD1. This CDR3 region has 16 residues. CDR1 is LGHNA and CDR2 is YNFKEQ in the germline V gene. Unmatched junction bases numbered 2, after V lost 0 bases and J lost 2 bases. The CDR3 DNA follows: TGTGCCAGCAGCCAAGATGGGACAGGGGGCGCCTACGAGCAGTACTTC. The encoded protein is CASSQDGTGGAYEQYF.

V and J are TRBV7-2 and TRBJ2-3, with D possibly being TRBD1 (5 bases). CDR1 is SGHTA, CDR2 FQGNSA, per germline. This CDR3 has 15 amino acids. The V and J ends lost 5 bases and 6 bases respectively, with 18 bases between them. CDR3 sequence reads: CASSILAGRPDTQYF. The CDR3 nucleotides read TGTGCCAGCAGCATACTCGCAGGGCGTCCGGATACGCAGTATTTT.

This CDR3 reads CSVEGGRTYNEQFF. CDR3 nucleotide sequence: TGCAGCGTTGAAGGGGGGAGGACCTACAATGAGCAGTTCTTC. V usage is TRBV29-1 and J usage is TRBJ2-1; D is possibly TRBD2 (6 bases). The CDR3 totals 14 residues. CDR1 and CDR2 from the germline V gene are SQVTM and ANQGSEA. Trimming shortened V by 1 base and J by 2 bases, and 9 bases separated the two germline ends.

This clonotype turned up a few times. The rearrangement uses TRBV10-3 and TRBJ2-7; D unresolved. The CDR3 is 14 residues long. Germline V gives CDR1 ENHRY, CDR2 SYGVKD. V shed 4 bases and J shed 0 bases, with 10 bases lying between them. The CDR3 DNA reads TGTGCCATCAGTGGACGGATGAGCTCCTACGAGCAGTACTTC. It yields the protein CAISGRMSSYEQYF.

A few counts support this clonotype. The V and J genes are TRBV6-5 and TRBJ1-1, with D maybe TRBD1 (6 bases). The ends were cut back, 2 bases at V and 2 bases at J, with 24 bases in the middle. The CDR3 length is 19 residues. Germline CDR1 MNHEY, CDR2 SVGAGI. The CDR3 coding sequence is TGTGCCAGCAGTTACCCTACAACAGGGACTTTAACGTTAAACACTGAAGCTTTCTTT. Its translation is CASSYPTTGTLTLNTEAFF.

This clonotype was observed a handful of times. The rearrangement uses TRBV6-1 and TRBJ2-7, with 7 bases fitting TRBD2. V dropped 5 bases and J dropped 5; count of bases not matched to a gene: 9. CDR1 MNHNS and CDR2 SASEGT come from the germline V gene. CDR3 length: 14 amino acids. Here the CDR3 reads CASSLQQTSHEQYF. In nucleotides, the CDR3 is TGTGCCAGCAGTCTCCAACAGACTAGCCACGAGCAGTACTTC.

In this sample, this clonotype turned up a few times. This chain connects TRBV24-1 to TRBJ2-1; the match to TRBD1 covers 11 bases. Trimming took 4 bases from V and 7 from J; bases not matched to a gene: 5. CDR1 is KGHDR, CDR2 SFDVKD, per germline. This CDR3 is 15 amino acids long. CDR3 residues: CATSEPGTGGNEQFF. The CDR3, as DNA: TGTGCCACCAGTGAACCCGGGACAGGGGGAAATGAGCAGTTCTTC.

Only a few counts were recorded for this clonotype. The chain carries TRBV10-2 and TRBJ2-7; possibly TRBD1 or TRBD2 for D (5 bases each). V lost 3 bases and J lost 2, with 8 bases in between. Germline CDR1 and CDR2: WSHSY and SAAADI. The CDR3 contains 13 residues. CDR3 loop: CASSEGTPYEQYF. The CDR3 DNA sequence: TGCGCCAGCAGTGAAGGGACCCCCTACGAGCAGTACTTC.

This clonotype has only a few counts. The chain combines TRBV20-1 with TRBJ2-1, with TRBD1 matching 7 bases. The V gene end was trimmed by 3 bases and the J gene end by 8 bases; junction bases not matched to a gene: 13. The CDR3 runs 15 residues. The germline V gene encodes CDR1 DFQATT and CDR2 SNEGSKA (reference sequence). The DNA for the CDR3 is TGCAGTGCTAGTCCTCTCGACAGGGACGGGGATGAGCAGTTCTTC. Translating it yields CSASPLDRDGDEQFF.

This clonotype came up a few times. The chain is built from TRBV29-1 and TRBJ1-2; D unresolved. V dropped 1 base and J dropped 2 bases, with 17 bases sitting between them. CDR1 and CDR2 from the germline V gene are SQVTM and ANQGSEA. The CDR3 covers 16 residues. For the CDR3, the DNA is TGCAGCGTTGAAGTTGCGGCCCCCTTATCCAACTATGGCTACACCTTC. This gives the protein CSVEVAAPLSNYGYTF.

This clonotype was counted at least ten times. The chain uses TRBV11-2 and TRBJ2-7, with D uncertain. This CDR3 has 16 amino acids. Trimming took off 5 bases at V and 3 bases at J, with 20 bases between the two ends. Per the germline V gene, CDR1 is SGHAT and CDR2 is FQNNGV. The CDR3 region is CASSPTPGFINYEQYF. CDR3 in DNA: TGTGCCAGCAGCCCCACCCCAGGATTCATTAACTACGAGCAGTACTTC.

The chain carries TRBV10-3 and TRBJ2-7, with TRBD1 as a possible D gene (5 bases). Germline V CDR1 and CDR2: ENHRY, SYGVKD. V was cut by 6 bases and J by 3 bases, with 12 bases left in between. This CDR3 has 13 residues. The DNA for the CDR3 is TGTGCCATCAGGGCGACAGAGCACTACGAGCAGTACTTC. Residues: CAIRATEHYEQYF.

This chain joins TRBV5-5 and TRBJ2-5; possible D gene TRBD2, 6 bases. This CDR3 contains 13 residues. V was trimmed by 0 bases and J by 14 bases, leaving 17 bases between them. The germline V gene has CDR1 SGHKS and CDR2 YYEKEE (reference sequence). The CDR3 nucleotides read TGTGCCAGCAGCTTGGAATCGGGAGCATCCGTATACTTC. Translated, it gives CASSLESGASVYF.

This clonotype was seen a few times. J is TRBJ2-1 and V is TRBV2; D remains unclear. Germline V lookup: CDR1 SNHLY, CDR2 FYNNEI. The germline V and J ends were trimmed by 4 bases and 0 bases, with 13 bases remaining between them. The CDR3 is 16 residues long. In DNA form, the CDR3 reads TGTGCCAGCAGTGTTCTTCGACCGAGCTCCTACAATGAGCAGTTCTTC. Its translation: CASSVLRPSSYNEQFF.

The rearrangement uses TRBV6-5 and TRBJ2-1; possibly TRBD1 for D (6 bases). V lost 10 bases to trimming and J lost 4 bases, with 11 bases between them. Germline CDR1 is MNHEY and CDR2 is SVGAGI. The length of the CDR3 is 12 residues. The CDR3 coding sequence is TGTGCCACCCGGGACAAATACAATGAGCAGTTCTTC. Protein: CATRDKYNEQFF.

This chain connects TRBV28 to TRBJ2-3; 8 bases fit TRBD2. V was pared by 6 bases and J by 4 bases, with 12 bases of the junction left unmatched. The V gene's germline CDR1 is MDHEN and CDR2 SYDVKM. The CDR3 covers 16 residues. CDR3 loop: CASSQAGLDLPDTQYF. The CDR3, as DNA: TGTGCCAGCAGCCAAGCGGGACTAGATCTCCCAGATACGCAGTATTTT.

This clonotype has only a few counts. The genes are TRBV3-1 and TRBJ2-3, with no clear D. V lost 5 bases to trimming and J lost 5 bases, with 5 bases between them. The CDR3 is 11 amino acids. CDR1 is LGHDT and CDR2 is YNNKEL in the germline V gene (reference sequence). CDR3: CASSTLDTQYF. The CDR3 nucleotides are TGTGCCAGCAGCACGTTAGATACGCAGTATTTT.

This clonotype came up a few times. The chain recombines TRBV5-6 with TRBJ1-1; 7 bases match TRBD1. CDR1 and CDR2 from the germline V gene are SGHDT and YYEEEE. V dropped 8 bases and J dropped 0; count of bases not matched to a gene: 4. The CDR3 loop spans 13 amino acids. CDR3 loop: CASQGQMNTEAFF. The DNA of the CDR3 is TGTGCCAGTCAGGGACAGATGAACACTGAAGCTTTCTTT. The variable domain in full, completed from reference TRBV5-6 and TRBJ1-1, reads DAGVTQSPTHLIKTRGQQVTLRCSPKSGHDTVSWYQQALGQGPQFIFQYYEEEERQRGNFPDRFSGHQFPNYSSELNVNALLLGDSALYLCASQGQMNTEAFFGQGTRLTVV.

This clonotype has only a few counts. The chain uses TRBV6-5 and TRBJ2-2; D may correspond to TRBD1 or TRBD2 (5 bases each). Germline loops: CDR1 MNHEY, CDR2 SVGAGI. V lost 2 bases and J lost 3, with 7 bases in between. The CDR3 runs to 14 residues. CDR3 sequence reads: CASSYGTYTGELFF. In nucleotides, the CDR3 is TGTGCCAGCAGTTACGGGACCTACACCGGGGAGCTGTTTTTT.

The V and J genes are TRBV6-5 and TRBJ2-5; D is ambiguous. The CDR3 sequence is 11 residues long. Trimming stripped 8 bases from V and 5 bases from J, with 9 bases between. Germline V gives CDR1 MNHEY, CDR2 SVGAGI. CDR3 residues: CASWSFETQYF. Written as DNA, the CDR3 is TGTGCCAGCTGGAGTTTCGAGACCCAGTACTTC.

The table lists this clonotype with many counts. J is TRBJ2-3 and V is TRBV12-3 or TRBV12-4; either TRBD1 or TRBD2 may supply D (5 bases each). V lost 3 bases, J lost 1 base, and 14 bases lay in between. This CDR3 region has 16 residues. In DNA, the CDR3 is TGTGCCAGCAGTTTCGTTTTGGGGACCGGCACAGATACGCAGTATTTT. Protein sequence: CASSFVLGTGTDTQYF.

The gene calls are TRBV10-3 and TRBJ1-3; maybe TRBD1 (5 bases). This CDR3 is 15 amino acids long. V was pared by 7 bases and J by 0 bases, with 13 bases between. The V gene's germline CDR1 is ENHRY and CDR2 SYGVKD. The CDR3 coding sequence is TGTGCCATCAAGAGACAGTCAGACTCTGGAAACACCATATATTTT. Its translation: CAIKRQSDSGNTIYF.

A few counts support this clonotype. The gene calls are TRBV5-1 and TRBJ2-3; 10 bases fit TRBD2. CDR1 and CDR2 (germline): SGHRS, YFSETQ. The V segment lost 3 bases and the J segment 4 bases; nucleotides outside the gene matches: 5. The length of the CDR3 is 15 residues. The CDR3 DNA sequence: TGCGCCAGCAGCTCCCTCCTAGCGGGAGCAGATACGCAGTATTTT. This sequence encodes CASSSLLAGADTQYF.

This clonotype was seen a few times. The V call is TRBV5-1, the J call TRBJ2-7; perhaps TRBD2 as D (6 bases). V was trimmed by 4 bases and J by 1 base, leaving 15 bases between them. This CDR3 contains 15 residues. Germline V CDR1 and CDR2: SGHRS, YFSETQ. CDR3 region: CASSQGGIISYEQYF. The CDR3 DNA sequence: TGCGCCAGCAGCCAGGGAGGAATCATTTCCTACGAGCAGTACTTC. The full variable domain, in which reference TRBV5-1 and TRBJ2-7 provide the parts outside the CDR3, is KAGVTQTPRYLIKTRGQQVTLSCSPISGHRSVSWYQQTPGQGLQFLFEYFSETQRNKGNFPGRFSGRQFSNSRSEMNVSTLELGDSALYLCASSQGGIISYEQYFGPGTRLTVT.

This clonotype has just a few counts. This rearrangement joins TRBV20-1 to TRBJ2-1; D remains unclear. Trimming removed 8 bases from V and 0 bases from J, with 11 bases in between. Germline V gene data show CDR1 as DFQATT and CDR2 as SNEGSKA (reference sequence). The CDR3 is made up of 13 amino acids. The CDR3 protein is CSSSAASYNEQFF. CDR3 coding DNA: TGCAGTTCCTCGGCGGCCTCCTACAATGAGCAGTTCTTC.

The gene calls are TRBV2 and TRBJ1-2; 7 bases match TRBD1. Germline CDR1 is SNHLY and CDR2 is FYNNEI. The CDR3 loop spans 18 amino acids. V shed 7 bases and J 4 bases; nucleotides not matched to a gene: 21. The CDR3 DNA sequence: TGTGCCAGCACCCAACCAAACAGGGGTGGGATGGGGACCTATGGCTACACCTTC. Protein sequence: CASTQPNRGGMGTYGYTF.